This T cell receptor (beta chain) was documented in a study of T cells in Graves' hyperthyroidism and ophthalmopathy (dated by TCRdb to about 2019). A note on the overall study: Peripheral blood was sampled at the time of initial diagnosis, prior to any treatment. To identify TCR V-J signatures that set the groups apart, the researchers used a discovery cohort of 100 patients, made up of fewer than 50 with Graves' ophthalmopathy and 57 with stable Graves' hyperthyroidism. For training and testing, the roughly 97 patients in the discovery cohort were randomly divided in a 7:3 ratio. According to the paper, TCR Vbeta CDR3 sequencing was carried out on 120 to 150 peripheral blood samples, which came from fewer than 50 ophthalmopathy, around 74 hyperthyroidism and roughly 17 progressor patients. Once sampling was done, hyperthyroidism patients were given methimazole at a starting dose of 30 mg daily, whereas ophthalmopathy patients were given high-dose intravenous methylprednisolone. An independent validation cohort of 18 to 20 hyperthyroidism patients and more than 15 patients who later progressed to ophthalmopathy tested prospective prediction of ophthalmopathy. In several Graves' hyperthyroidism patients, the study also compared T-cell repertoires from thyroid tissue with T-cell repertoires from blood. Results the study describes overall, beyond this receptor: In validation, progression to ophthalmopathy was predicted by the model with roughly 71% sensitivity and roughly 76% specificity, a median of around 5.9 months before onset. A 13 V-J signature model separated ophthalmopathy from stable hyperthyroidism, with 87.88% sensitivity and 81.08% specificity in cross-validation and 80%/75% in testing. No statistical method was used to set the sample size in advance, and investigators knew the group allocation. Most expanded thyroid clonotypes (frequency above 0.001) were also detected in blood, suggesting blood repertoires may reflect thyroid immune responses.

Hyperthyroidism patients were newly diagnosed, with disease duration under 2 months, and aged 18 to 65 years. Exclusion was applied to patients with uncontrolled infections, other autoimmune diseases, pregnancy or lactation. Clinical symptoms, serum thyroxine and TRAb, thyroid ultrasound, and orbital computed tomography formed the basis for the diagnoses. Blood from progressor patients was drawn when they were first diagnosed with hyperthyroidism, before any ophthalmopathy symptoms appeared. PBMCs were isolated from more than 9 ml of fresh peripheral blood by Ficoll-Paque density gradient centrifugation. Progressor patients were first diagnosed with Graves' hyperthyroidism and then developed ophthalmopathy during follow-up. Trizol reagent was used to extract total RNA, and RNA quality was then checked on an Agilent 2100 Bioanalyzer. Taken from cysteine to phenylalanine, the CDR3 has 16 residues. Just CDR3 DNA is preserved here, 48 bases in frame from base 1. Deletion took 2 bases off V and 1 base off J, with a span of 12 bases between the germline ends.

This clonotype was picked up many times. Its antigen is unknown. Base qualities were left out, and no much larger clone turns up one base away. Amplification of TCR beta CDR3 regions was carried out from RNA transcripts. For the first round of RT-PCR on the TCR CDR3, the HTBI primer set was used together with the Qiagen OneStep RT-PCR kit. The libraries were constructed in a second round of multiplex PCR and then size-selected and purified. Paired-end sequencing of the libraries was performed with 100 bp reads on an Illumina HiSeq2000. The paper's data handling went like this. Raw data were processed with SOAPnuke, discarding reads with adapters, uncalled bases, mean Phred below 15, or no exact constant-primer or identifier match. COPE v1.2.5 was used to merge high-quality paired reads, and clonotypes were defined as unique nucleotide sequences. Clonotypes were aligned to IMGT TRBV, TRBD and TRBJ reference segments using MiTCR v1.1. Analysis was restricted to V-J combinations with a frequency above 0.0001, which covered roughly 99% of repertoires. The TCS score was defined as the ratio of F50 (clonal expansion) to E x V (chaos), calculated using BLOSUM62-based TCRdist between CDR3 peptides within each V-J. Welch's t-statistics and random forest reduced approximately 520 V-J features to 13, which were used in a naive Bayes classifier (R e1071). The raw public reads went through TCRdb reprocessing: fastp at Q25, MiXCR clone calling, in-frame beta chains kept. Records with the same CDR3 protein are collapsed into one entry carrying the most frequent genes and DNA. The V and J calls here are based on TCRdb, not the publication. The sample yields 250,000 to 300,000 distinct CDR3 sequences; approximately 15% were counted once. The ten largest account for 13% of the sample.

Recombination joined TRBV12-3 or TRBV12-4 with TRBJ2-1; D gene: possibly TRBD2, on 6 matching bases. This receptor was identified in a woman in her thirties or forties with Graves' hyperthyroidism that later progressed to Graves' ophthalmopathy. The sample consisted of blood. CDR3 sequence: CASSLSIGSSYNEQFF. Here is the DNA: TGTGCCAGCAGTTTATCAATCGGGAGTTCCTACAATGAGCAGTTCTTC.